What follows describes a single TCR beta chain. Its target is unknown. Germline CDR1 is SGHTA and CDR2 is FQGNSA. V dropped 1 base and J dropped 14; count of bases not matched to a gene: 7. The CDR3 contains 13 residues. The sample belongs to a study of naive and memory T cell subsets. Regarding the study as a whole: Especially in CD8 cells, naive repertoires contained a few larger clonotypes, possibly CD45RA-re-expressing memory cells.

The beta constant-region primer was an equimolar mix of two oligonucleotides covering TRBC1 and TRBC2. Ligated cDNA was amplified by four rounds of PCR with nested alpha and beta constant-region primers and SP2. TCRdb re-analysed the UMI-ligation and nested PCR reads in MiXCR, keeping a single row per CDR3 protein. The repertoire holds under 150,000 distinct CDR3 sequences, 15% to 25% seen once, with more than 0.6% in the top ten. The clonotype originates from a human donor in good health. Sequenced material: naive CD8+ T cells from blood. The V call is TRBV7-2, the J call TRBJ2-2, with 7 bases fitting TRBD2. The CDR3 sequence: CASSLEGLISLFF. The CDR3 region has the DNA TGTGCCAGCAGCTTAGAGGGACTAATAAGTCTGTTTTTT.